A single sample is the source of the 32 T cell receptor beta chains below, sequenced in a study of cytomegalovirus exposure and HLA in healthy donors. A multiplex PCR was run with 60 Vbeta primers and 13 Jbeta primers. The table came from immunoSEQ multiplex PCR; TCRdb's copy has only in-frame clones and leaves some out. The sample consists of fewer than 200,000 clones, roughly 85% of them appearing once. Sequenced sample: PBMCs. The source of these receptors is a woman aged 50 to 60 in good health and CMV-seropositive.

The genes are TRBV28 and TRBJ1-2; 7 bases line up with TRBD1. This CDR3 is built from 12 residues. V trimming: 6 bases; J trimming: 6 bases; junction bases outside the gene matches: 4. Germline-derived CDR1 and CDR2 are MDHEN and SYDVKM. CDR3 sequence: CASSRGQDGYTF. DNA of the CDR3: TGTGCCAGCAGCCGCGGACAGGATGGCTACACCTTC.

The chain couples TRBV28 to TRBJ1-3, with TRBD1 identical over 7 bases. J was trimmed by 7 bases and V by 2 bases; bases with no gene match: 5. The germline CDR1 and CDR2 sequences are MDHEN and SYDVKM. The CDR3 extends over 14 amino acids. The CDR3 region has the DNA TGTGCCAGCAGTTTACGACAGGGTCGGAACACCATATATTTT. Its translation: CASSLRQGRNTIYF. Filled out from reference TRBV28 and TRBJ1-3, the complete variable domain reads DVKVTQSSRYLVKRTGEKVFLECVQDMDHENMFWYRQDPGLGLRLIYFSYDVKMKEKGDIPEGYSVSREKKERFSLILESASTNQTSMYLCASSLRQGRNTIYFGEGSWLTVV.

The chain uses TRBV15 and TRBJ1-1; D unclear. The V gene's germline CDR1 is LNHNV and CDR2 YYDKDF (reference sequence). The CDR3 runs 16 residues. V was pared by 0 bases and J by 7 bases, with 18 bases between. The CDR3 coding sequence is TGTGCCACCAGCAGAGAAATCCGGGTCCCGACGGATGAAGCTTTCTTT. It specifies CATSREIRVPTDEAFF.

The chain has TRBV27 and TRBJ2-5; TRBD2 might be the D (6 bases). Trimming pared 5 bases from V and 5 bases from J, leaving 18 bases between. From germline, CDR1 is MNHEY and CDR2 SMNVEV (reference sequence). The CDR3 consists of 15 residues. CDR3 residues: CASSPGLGKAETQYF. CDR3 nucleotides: TGTGCCAGCAGTCCGGGACTCGGGAAGGCGGAGACCCAGTACTTC.

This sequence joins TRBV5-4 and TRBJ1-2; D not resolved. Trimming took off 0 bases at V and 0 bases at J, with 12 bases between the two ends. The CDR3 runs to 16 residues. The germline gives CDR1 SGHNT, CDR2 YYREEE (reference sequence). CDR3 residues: CASSLASGGANYGYTF. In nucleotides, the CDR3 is TGTGCCAGCAGCTTGGCGTCAGGAGGAGCTAACTATGGCTACACCTTC.

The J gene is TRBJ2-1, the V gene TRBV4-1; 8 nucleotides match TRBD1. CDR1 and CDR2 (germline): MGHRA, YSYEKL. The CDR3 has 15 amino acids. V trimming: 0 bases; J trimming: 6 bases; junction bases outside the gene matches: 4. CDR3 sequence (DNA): TGCGCCAGCAGCCAAGAGTCACAGGGGGGCAATGAGCAGTTCTTC. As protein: CASSQESQGGNEQFF.

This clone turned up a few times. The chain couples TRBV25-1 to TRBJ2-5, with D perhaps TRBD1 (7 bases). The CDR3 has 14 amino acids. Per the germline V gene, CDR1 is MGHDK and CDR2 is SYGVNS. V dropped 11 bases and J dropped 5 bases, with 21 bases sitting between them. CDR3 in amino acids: CASLPQGGVETQYF. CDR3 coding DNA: TGTGCCTCCCTCCCGCAGGGGGGAGTGGAGACCCAGTACTTC.

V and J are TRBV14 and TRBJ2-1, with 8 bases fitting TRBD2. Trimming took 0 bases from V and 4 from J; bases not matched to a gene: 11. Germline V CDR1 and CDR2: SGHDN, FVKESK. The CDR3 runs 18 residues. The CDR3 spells CASSQDQFLVAGYNEQFF. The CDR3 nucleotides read TGTGCCAGCAGCCAAGATCAATTTCTGGTAGCGGGATACAATGAGCAGTTCTTC.

CDR3 loop: CASSPVSGTSTDTQYF. The CDR3 nucleotides read TGTGCCAGCTCACCAGTTAGCGGGACTAGCACAGATACGCAGTATTTT. The J gene is TRBJ2-3, the V gene TRBV18; 8 bases align to TRBD2. Germline CDR1 and CDR2: KGHSH and LQKENI. Trimming took 2 bases from V and 0 from J; bases not matched to a gene: 4. The CDR3 covers 16 residues.

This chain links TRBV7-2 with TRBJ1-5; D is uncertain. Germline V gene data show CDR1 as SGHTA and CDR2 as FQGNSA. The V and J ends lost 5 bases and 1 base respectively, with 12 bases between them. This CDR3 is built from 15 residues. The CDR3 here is CASSLFGGSNQPQHF. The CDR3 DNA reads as TGTGCCAGCAGCCTCTTTGGAGGGAGCAATCAGCCCCAGCATTTT.

This CDR3 reads CASSIQGGGYEQYF. In DNA form, the CDR3 reads TGTGCCAGTAGTATCCAGGGTGGTGGCTACGAGCAGTACTTC. The J gene is TRBJ2-7, the V gene TRBV19; a possible D gene is TRBD1 (5 bases). The CDR3 extends over 14 amino acids. CDR1 LNHDA and CDR2 SQIVND come from the germline V gene (reference sequence). Deletions cut 3 bases from V and 3 bases from J, with 12 bases between.

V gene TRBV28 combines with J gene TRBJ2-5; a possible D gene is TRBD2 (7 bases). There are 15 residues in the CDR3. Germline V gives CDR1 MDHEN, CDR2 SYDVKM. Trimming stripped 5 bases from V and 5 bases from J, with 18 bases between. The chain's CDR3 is CASSPWGGPWETQYF. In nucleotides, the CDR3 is TGTGCCAGCAGTCCGTGGGGGGGGCCATGGGAGACCCAGTACTTC. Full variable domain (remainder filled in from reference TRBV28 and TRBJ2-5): DVKVTQSSRYLVKRTGEKVFLECVQDMDHENMFWYRQDPGLGLRLIYFSYDVKMKEKGDIPEGYSVSREKKERFSLILESASTNQTSMYLCASSPWGGPWETQYFGPGTRLLVL.

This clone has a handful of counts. CDR3 DNA sequence: TGTGCCAGCAGCGTACGTCCGGGGGGCAATGAGCAGTTCTTC. This sequence encodes CASSVRPGGNEQFF. V usage is TRBV9 and J usage is TRBJ2-1; 7 bases map to TRBD2. V dropped 1 base and J dropped 6; count of bases not matched to a gene: 4. CDR3 length: 14 amino acids. Germline-derived CDR1 and CDR2 are SGDLS and YYNGEE. The full variable domain, in which reference TRBV9 and TRBJ2-1 provide the parts outside the CDR3, is DSGVTQTPKHLITATGQRVTLRCSPRSGDLSVYWYQQSLDQGLQFLIQYYNGEERAKGNILERFSAQQFPDLHSELNLSSLELGDSALYFCASSVRPGGNEQFFGPGTRLTVL.

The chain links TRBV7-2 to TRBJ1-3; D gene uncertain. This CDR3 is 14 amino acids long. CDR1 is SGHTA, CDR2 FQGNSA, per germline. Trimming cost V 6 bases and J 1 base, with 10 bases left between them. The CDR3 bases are TGTGCCAGCAGGAACTCTCGTTCTGGAAACACCATATATTTT. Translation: CASRNSRSGNTIYF.

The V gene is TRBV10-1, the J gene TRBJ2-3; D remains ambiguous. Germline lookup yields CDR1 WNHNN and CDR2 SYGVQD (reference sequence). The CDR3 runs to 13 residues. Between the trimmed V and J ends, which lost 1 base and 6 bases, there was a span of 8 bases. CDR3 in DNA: TGCGCCAGCAGTGAGTTGGGCCGGGATACGCAGTATTTT. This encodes CASSELGRDTQYF.

In DNA form, the CDR3 reads TGCGCCAGCAGCCAAGATTGGGACAGAACTACCTACGAGCAGTACTTC. Translating it yields CASSQDWDRTTYEQYF. The gene calls are TRBV4-3 and TRBJ2-7; 7 bases are shared with TRBD1. The CDR3 length is 16 residues. Per germline, CDR1 LGHNA and CDR2 YSLEER. Trimming took 0 bases from V and 2 from J; bases not matched to a gene: 7.

The CDR3 sequence: CASSFRGGSNQPQHF. As DNA, the CDR3 is TGTGCCAGCAGCTTCCGGGGGGGGAGCAATCAGCCCCAGCATTTT. The V and J genes are TRBV7-2 and TRBJ1-5, with a weak D call TRBD1 (5 bases). The CDR3 has 15 amino acids. V gave up 3 bases and J gave up 1 base, with 10 bases separating them. The germline V gene has CDR1 SGHTA and CDR2 FQGNSA.

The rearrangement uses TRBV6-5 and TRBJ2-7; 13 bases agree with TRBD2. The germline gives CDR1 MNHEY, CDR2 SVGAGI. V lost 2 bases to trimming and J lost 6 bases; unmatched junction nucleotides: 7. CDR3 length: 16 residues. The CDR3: CASSYEGLAGLSEQYF. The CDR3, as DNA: TGTGCCAGCAGTTACGAGGGACTAGCGGGGTTAAGCGAGCAGTACTTC.

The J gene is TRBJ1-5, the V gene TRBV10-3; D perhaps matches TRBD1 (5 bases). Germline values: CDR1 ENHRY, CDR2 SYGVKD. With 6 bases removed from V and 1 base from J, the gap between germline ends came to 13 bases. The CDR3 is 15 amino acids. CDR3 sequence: CAISLTGESNQPQHF. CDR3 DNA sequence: TGTGCCATCAGCCTAACAGGAGAAAGCAATCAGCCCCAGCATTTT.

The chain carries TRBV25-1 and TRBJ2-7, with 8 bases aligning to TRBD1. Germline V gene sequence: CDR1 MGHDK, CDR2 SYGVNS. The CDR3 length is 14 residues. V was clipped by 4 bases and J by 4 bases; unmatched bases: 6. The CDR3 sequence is CASSATGGLYEQYF. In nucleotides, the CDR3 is TGTGCCAGCAGTGCTACAGGGGGTCTATACGAGCAGTACTTC.

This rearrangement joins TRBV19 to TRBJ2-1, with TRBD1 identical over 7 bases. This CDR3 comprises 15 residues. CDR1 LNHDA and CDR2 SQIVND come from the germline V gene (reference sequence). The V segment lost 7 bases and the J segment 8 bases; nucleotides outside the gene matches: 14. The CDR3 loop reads CASTHRGYPVHEQFF. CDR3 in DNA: TGTGCCAGTACTCACAGGGGATACCCGGTCCATGAGCAGTTCTTC.

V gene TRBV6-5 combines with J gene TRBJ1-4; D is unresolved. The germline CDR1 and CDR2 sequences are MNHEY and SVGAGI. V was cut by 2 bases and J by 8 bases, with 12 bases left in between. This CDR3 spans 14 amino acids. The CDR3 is CASSYTQDGEKLFF. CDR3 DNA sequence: TGTGCCAGCAGTTACACCCAAGACGGGGAAAAACTGTTTTTT.

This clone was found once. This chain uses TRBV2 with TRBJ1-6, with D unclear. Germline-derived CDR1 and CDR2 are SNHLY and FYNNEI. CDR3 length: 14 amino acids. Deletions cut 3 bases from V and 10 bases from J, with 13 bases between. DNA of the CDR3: TGTGCCAGCAGTGACTACACAGACGACTCACCCCTCCACTTT. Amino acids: CASSDYTDDSPLHF.

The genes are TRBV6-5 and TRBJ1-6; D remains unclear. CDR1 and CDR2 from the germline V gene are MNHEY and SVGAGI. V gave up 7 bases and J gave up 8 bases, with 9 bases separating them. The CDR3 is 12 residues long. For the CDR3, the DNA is TGTGCCAGCATAGGAGCGGATTCACCCCTCCACTTT. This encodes CASIGADSPLHF.

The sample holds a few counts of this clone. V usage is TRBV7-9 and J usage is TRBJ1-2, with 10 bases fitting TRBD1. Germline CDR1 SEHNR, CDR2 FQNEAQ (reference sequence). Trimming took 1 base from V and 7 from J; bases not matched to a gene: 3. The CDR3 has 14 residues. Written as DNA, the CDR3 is TGTGCCAGCAGCTTAGGACAGGGGGCTAGTGGCTACACCTTC. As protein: CASSLGQGASGYTF.

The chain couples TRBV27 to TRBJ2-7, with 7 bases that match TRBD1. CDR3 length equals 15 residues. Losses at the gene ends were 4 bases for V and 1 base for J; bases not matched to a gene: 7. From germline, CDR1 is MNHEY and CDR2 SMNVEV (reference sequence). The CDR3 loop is CASSYYRGESYEQYF. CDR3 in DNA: TGTGCCAGCAGTTACTACAGGGGTGAATCCTACGAGCAGTACTTC.

DNA for the CDR3: TGTGCCAGCAGCTCCGCGATAGGGGCGCCCATGTCGGGCTACACCTTC. Its translation is CASSSAIGAPMSGYTF. V is TRBV7-3 and J is TRBJ1-2; tentative D call: TRBD1 (5 bases). The germline V gene encodes CDR1 SGHTA and CDR2 FQGTGA. There are 16 residues in the CDR3. V lost 4 bases and J 8 bases, leaving 23 bases between the germline ends. Combining the CDR3 with reference TRBV7-3 and TRBJ1-2 gives the whole variable domain GAGVSQTPSNKVTEKGKYVELRCDPISGHTALYWYRQSLGQGPEFLIYFQGTGAADDSGLPNDRFFAVRPEGSVSTLKIQRTERGDSAVYLCASSSAIGAPMSGYTFGSGTRLTVV.

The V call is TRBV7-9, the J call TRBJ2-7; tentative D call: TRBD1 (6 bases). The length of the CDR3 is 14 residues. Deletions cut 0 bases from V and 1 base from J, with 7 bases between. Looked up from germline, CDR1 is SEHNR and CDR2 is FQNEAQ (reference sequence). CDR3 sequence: CASSLATGSYEQYF. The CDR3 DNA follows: TGTGCCAGCAGCTTAGCAACAGGGTCCTACGAGCAGTACTTC.

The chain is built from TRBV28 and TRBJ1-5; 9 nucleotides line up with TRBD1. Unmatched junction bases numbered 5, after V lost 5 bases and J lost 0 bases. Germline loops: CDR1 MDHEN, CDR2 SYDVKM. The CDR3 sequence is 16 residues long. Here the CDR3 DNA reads TGTGCCAGCAGTAAGGACAGGGGATATAGCAATCAGCCCCAGCATTTT. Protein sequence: CASSKDRGYSNQPQHF.

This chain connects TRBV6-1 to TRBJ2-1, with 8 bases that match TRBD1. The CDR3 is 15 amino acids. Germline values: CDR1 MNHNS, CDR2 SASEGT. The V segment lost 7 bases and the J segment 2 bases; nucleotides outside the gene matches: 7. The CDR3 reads CASTLTGGAYNEQFF. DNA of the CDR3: TGTGCCAGCACACTTACAGGGGGTGCCTACAATGAGCAGTTCTTC.

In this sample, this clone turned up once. CDR3 coding DNA: TGCAGTGCTAGTTACCTCTTGAGGACCTTC. It yields the protein CSASYLLRTF. The chain employs TRBV20-1 and TRBJ1-2; D ambiguous. Trimming took off 3 bases at V and 14 bases at J, with 13 bases between the two ends. Germline assignment: CDR1 DFQATT and CDR2 SNEGSKA (reference sequence). The CDR3 length is 10 residues.

CDR3 amino acids: CASSLWGEFSEAFF. CDR3 DNA sequence: TGTGCCAGCAGTTTATGGGGGGAATTTTCTGAAGCTTTCTTT. The chain is built from TRBV27 and TRBJ1-1; D is perhaps TRBD1 (5 bases). V was cut by 1 base and J by 6 bases, with 12 bases left in between. This CDR3 contains 14 residues. Germline lookup yields CDR1 MNHEY and CDR2 SMNVEV (reference sequence).